The 29 T cell receptor beta chains presented below share a single source sample, sequenced in a study of blood T cell repertoires in COVID-19. Produced via immunoSEQ multiplex PCR; TCRdb's table is partial and in-frame only. The table includes roughly 250,000 clones, 70% to 85% detected once. The sequencing sample was made of peripheral blood. The receptors stem from a woman over 75 with active or convalescent COVID-19.

The chain joins TRBV7-8 to TRBJ1-5; 9 positions match TRBD1. The ends lost 7 bases at V and 3 bases at J; junction bases unmatched: 13. This CDR3 region has 17 residues. Germline CDR1 reads SGHVS; CDR2 reads FQNEAQ. The CDR3: CASNVGGGQGDNQPQHF. CDR3 bases: TGTGCCAGCAACGTAGGGGGGGGACAGGGCGACAATCAGCCCCAGCATTTT. The complete variable domain, with remaining parts taken from reference TRBV7-8 and TRBJ1-5, reads GAGVSQSPRYKVAKRGQDVALRCDPISGHVSLFWYQQALGQGPEFLTYFQNEAQLDKSGLPSDRFFAERPEGSVSTLKIQRTQQEDSAVYLCASNVGGGQGDNQPQHFGDGTRLSIL.

V and J are TRBV13 and TRBJ2-7; 9 bases map to TRBD1. CDR3 length: 14 residues. Germline assignment: CDR1 PRHDT and CDR2 FYEKMQ (reference sequence). The ends lost 4 bases at V and 7 bases at J; junction bases unmatched: 8. The CDR3 is CASSSGTGRGEQYF. The CDR3 DNA reads TGTGCCAGCAGCTCCGGGACAGGGCGTGGGGAGCAGTACTTC.

The CDR3 DNA reads as TGCGCCAGCAGCCCCCTTGACAGGGGCGTAGGCTACACCTTC. It translates to CASSPLDRGVGYTF. The chain joins TRBV5-1 to TRBJ1-2; 8 bases match TRBD1. The CDR3 covers 14 residues. Trimming removed 4 bases from V and 8 bases from J; junction bases left unmatched: 10. Germline CDR1 SGHRS, CDR2 YFSETQ.

In this sample, this clone turned up once. The chain recombines TRBV28 with TRBJ1-2; 9 nucleotides line up with TRBD1. CDR1 MDHEN and CDR2 SYDVKM come from the germline V gene. The trim removed 4 bases at V and 11 bases at J, leaving 8 bases unmatched. CDR3 length: 13 residues. This CDR3 reads CASSSGTGKGYTF. The CDR3, as DNA: TGTGCCAGCAGTTCCGGGACAGGGAAAGGGTACACCTTC.

The rearrangement uses TRBV2 and TRBJ2-7; D not certain. Germline CDR1 reads SNHLY; CDR2 reads FYNNEI. The CDR3 is 12 residues long. V was cut by 10 bases and J by 4 bases, with 14 bases left in between. The CDR3 region is CATRSQIYEQYF. CDR3 DNA: TGTGCCACCCGGTCCCAAATATACGAGCAGTACTTC.

The chain couples TRBV5-1 to TRBJ1-2, with 8 bases that match TRBD1. Unmatched junction bases numbered 4, after V lost 4 bases and J lost 8 bases. Germline-derived CDR1 and CDR2 are SGHRS and YFSETQ. This CDR3 has 12 amino acids. CDR3 residues: CASSPTGEGYTF. The CDR3 region has the DNA TGCGCCAGCAGCCCGACAGGGGAAGGCTACACCTTC.

CDR3 residues: CASSQRGQGGEKLFF. As DNA, the CDR3 is TGTGCCAGCAGCCAGAGGGGACAGGGAGGGGAAAAACTGTTTTTT. The rearrangement joins TRBV4-2 to TRBJ1-4; 9 bases are shared with TRBD1. The germline CDR1 and CDR2 sequences are LGHNA and YNFKEQ. The CDR3 consists of 15 residues. J gave up 8 bases and V 3 bases, and 7 bases lay outside the gene matches.

The chain joins TRBV3-1 (or the pseudogene TRBV3-2) to TRBJ1-1, with a possible D match to TRBD1 (5 bases). V shed 4 bases and J shed 1 base, with 7 bases lying between them. CDR3 size: 13 residues. Germline values: CDR1 LGHDT, CDR2 YNNKEL (reference sequence). CDR3 coding DNA: TGTGCCAGCAGCCTAGGGGAGAACACTGAAGCTTTCTTT. The encoded protein is CASSLGENTEAFF.

The chain couples TRBV3-1 (or the pseudogene TRBV3-2) to TRBJ2-1, with 9 bases matching TRBD2. This CDR3 is built from 13 residues. After removal of 3 bases from V and 9 bases from J, the junction contained 3 bases not matched to a gene. CDR1 is LGHDT, CDR2 YNNKEL, per germline (reference sequence). The DNA of the CDR3 is TGTGCCAGCAGCCAGGGACTAGCTAGTGAGCAGTTCTTC. Its translation is CASSQGLASEQFF.

CDR3 DNA sequence: TGTGCCAGCAGCCCGACCGGACTCCGGACTATCTACGAGCAGTACTTC. Translating it yields CASSPTGLRTIYEQYF. The rearrangement joins TRBV4-2 to TRBJ2-7, with a possible D match to TRBD2 (6 bases). This CDR3 is built from 16 residues. CDR1 and CDR2 (germline): LGHNA, YNFKEQ. Between the trimmed V and J ends, which lost 4 bases and 3 bases, there was a span of 19 bases.

CDR3 region: CASSSPGTVYEQYF. The CDR3 nucleotides are TGTGCCAGCAGCTCACCTGGGACAGTATACGAGCAGTACTTC. The chain joins TRBV5-4 to TRBJ2-7; 7 nucleotides line up with TRBD1. Germline assignment: CDR1 SGHNT and CDR2 YYREEE (reference sequence). The CDR3 consists of 14 residues. V lost 3 bases, J lost 4 bases, and 7 bases stayed unmatched.

This chain uses TRBV18 with TRBJ1-1, with D maybe TRBD1 (6 bases). Germline-derived CDR1 and CDR2 are KGHSH and LQKENI. Trimming cost V 1 base and J 8 bases, with 20 bases left between them. The CDR3 length is 16 residues. CDR3 amino acids: CASSPLTGGGVTEAFF. The CDR3 nucleotides read TGTGCCAGCTCACCACTTACGGGGGGGGGCGTCACGGAAGCTTTCTTT.

The chain recombines TRBV6-5 with TRBJ1-1; TRBD1 is a possible D gene (5 bases). V lost 10 bases and J 3 bases, leaving 15 bases between the germline ends. CDR3 length: 13 residues. Germline V CDR1 and CDR2: MNHEY, SVGAGI. The CDR3: CATRWGGDTEAFF. The CDR3 DNA reads as TGTGCCACCCGGTGGGGCGGGGACACTGAAGCTTTCTTT.

The V gene is TRBV5-1, the J gene TRBJ1-1; 10 bases map to TRBD1. CDR1 and CDR2 (germline): SGHRS, YFSETQ. V lost 0 bases and J lost 5; bases outside the gene matches: 13. This CDR3 region has 18 residues. In DNA, the CDR3 is TGCGCCAGCAGCTTGGCACCCCCGGGACAGGGGATGAGTACTGAAGCTTTCTTT. Its translation is CASSLAPPGQGMSTEAFF. The full variable domain, in which reference TRBV5-1 and TRBJ1-1 provide the parts outside the CDR3, is KAGVTQTPRYLIKTRGQQVTLSCSPISGHRSVSWYQQTPGQGLQFLFEYFSETQRNKGNFPGRFSGRQFSNSRSEMNVSTLELGDSALYLCASSLAPPGQGMSTEAFFGQGTRLTVV.

CDR3 protein: CASSQGAGGREAFF. CDR3 DNA: TGTGCCAGCAGCCAAGGGGCAGGGGGCCGGGAAGCTTTCTTT. The chain has TRBV7-2 and TRBJ1-1, with 8 nucleotides matching TRBD1. The CDR3 loop spans 14 amino acids. V gave up 5 bases and J gave up 8 bases; unmatched junction bases: 10. In germline, CDR1 is SGHTA, CDR2 FQGNSA.

The chain is built from TRBV4-2 and TRBJ2-5, with TRBD1 as a possible D gene (6 bases). Germline assignment: CDR1 LGHNA and CDR2 YNFKEQ. Trimming shortened V by 4 bases and J by 2 bases, and 8 bases separated the two germline ends. The CDR3 is 13 residues long. The CDR3 coding sequence is TGTGCCAGCAGCCCCACAGGGCAAGAGACCCAGTACTTC. Encoded protein: CASSPTGQETQYF.

CDR3 in DNA: TGTGCCAGCAGCAGACTAGCGGGATCGGACACCGGGGAGCTGTTTTTT. Protein sequence: CASSRLAGSDTGELFF. The genes are TRBV11-2 and TRBJ2-2; TRBD2 matches 11 bases. The CDR3 consists of 16 residues. With V trimmed by 5 bases and J by 3 bases, 5 bases remained unmatched. Germline V gives CDR1 SGHAT, CDR2 FQNNGV.

Only a few counts were recorded for this clone. The V call is TRBV11-3, the J call TRBJ2-3, with D perhaps TRBD2 (6 bases). The CDR3 contains 15 residues. V shed 4 bases and J shed 5 bases, with 16 bases lying between them. Germline CDR1 reads SGHNT; CDR2 reads YENEEA. CDR3 in DNA: TGTGCCAGCAGCTATGGGTCTAGCGAGGGAGATACGCAGTATTTT. Translating it yields CASSYGSSEGDTQYF.

The CDR3 sequence: CASSPTGWRMFF. For the CDR3, the DNA is TGTGCCAGCAGCCCGACAGGGTGGAGGATGTTTTTT. J is TRBJ1-4 and V is TRBV12-3 or TRBV12-4; 7 nucleotides line up with TRBD1. The ends lost 6 bases at V and 15 bases at J; junction bases unmatched: 10. The CDR3 is made up of 12 amino acids.

V usage is TRBV15 and J usage is TRBJ2-7; 8 bases match TRBD2. CDR1 and CDR2 (germline): LNHNV, YYDKDF (reference sequence). V lost 8 bases and J lost 3; bases outside the gene matches: 6. This CDR3 has 13 amino acids. In DNA, the CDR3 is TGTGCCACCGCAGCGGGGGCCGACTACGAGCAGTACTTC. This codes for CATAAGADYEQYF.

In this sample, this clone turned up once. The V gene is TRBV28, the J gene TRBJ1-5; D possibly corresponds to TRBD1 (5 bases). Germline V CDR1 and CDR2: MDHEN, SYDVKM. V lost 6 bases to trimming and J lost 7 bases, with 22 bases between them. The CDR3 sequence is 16 residues long. The CDR3 protein is CASSPGQGGFHQPQHF. The CDR3 DNA sequence: TGTGCCAGCAGCCCAGGACAAGGAGGGTTTCACCAGCCCCAGCATTTT.

V gene TRBV7-9 combines with J gene TRBJ2-2; D is possibly TRBD2 (5 bases). The germline V gene has CDR1 SEHNR and CDR2 FQNEAQ (reference sequence). V was clipped by 5 bases and J by 7 bases, with 11 bases between them. The CDR3 is 13 amino acids. The CDR3 region is CASSLREGGELFF. For the CDR3, the DNA is TGTGCCAGCAGCCTACGGGAAGGCGGGGAGCTGTTTTTT.

CDR3 residues: CASRKQGYEQYF. CDR3 sequence (DNA): TGTGCCAGCAGAAAACAGGGCTACGAGCAGTACTTC. This chain links TRBV6-5 with TRBJ2-7, with D tentatively TRBD1 (6 bases). There are 12 residues in the CDR3. CDR1 is MNHEY, CDR2 SVGAGI, per germline. Between the trimmed V and J ends, which lost 6 bases and 3 bases, there was a span of 9 bases.

This rearrangement joins TRBV9 to TRBJ1-2; 9 bases line up with TRBD1. From germline, CDR1 is SGDLS and CDR2 YYNGEE. This CDR3 region has 16 residues. With V trimmed by 1 base and J by 6 bases, 10 bases remained unmatched. CDR3 residues: CASSVSGTGRNHGYTF. CDR3 in DNA: TGTGCCAGCAGCGTAAGCGGGACAGGGAGGAATCATGGCTACACCTTC.

This rearrangement joins TRBV5-4 to TRBJ2-4; 7 nucleotides line up with TRBD1. The J segment lost 6 bases and the V segment lost 4 bases, leaving 7 bases of the junction unmatched. This CDR3 has 14 residues. Germline CDR1 is SGHNT and CDR2 is YYREEE (reference sequence). This chain's CDR3 is CASSTRDRGNIQYF. The CDR3 DNA follows: TGTGCCAGCAGCACCCGGGACAGAGGAAACATTCAGTACTTC.

This clone was observed a few times. This chain uses TRBV5-1 with TRBJ2-2; 8 positions agree with TRBD1. V dropped 0 bases and J dropped 4; count of bases not matched to a gene: 5. Germline CDR1 reads SGHRS; CDR2 reads YFSETQ. The CDR3 contains 16 residues. Here the CDR3 DNA reads TGCGCCAGCAGCTTGGCGTCAGGGGGCGCCACCGGGGAGCTGTTTTTT. Amino acid sequence: CASSLASGGATGELFF.

This chain links TRBV10-3 with TRBJ1-6; possibly TRBD1 for D (5 bases). Per germline, CDR1 ENHRY and CDR2 SYGVKD. V gave up 4 bases and J gave up 9 bases, with 22 bases separating them. This CDR3 contains 17 residues. The CDR3 DNA is TGTGCCATCAGTGGGTCCCGGGGGGGGTCCGACGTTTCACCCCTCCACTTT. Translation gives CAISGSRGGSDVSPLHF.

This chain connects TRBV5-1 to TRBJ1-4; TRBD1 aligns across 8 bases. The junction had 6 bases not matched to a gene; V was cut back by 5 bases and J by 3 bases. The CDR3 is 15 amino acids. Per the germline V gene, CDR1 is SGHRS and CDR2 is YFSETQ. The CDR3 DNA reads as TGCGCCAGCAGACAGGACAGGGTATCTAATGAAAAACTGTTTTTT. The encoded protein is CASRQDRVSNEKLFF.

The chain has TRBV30 and TRBJ1-5; a weak D match, TRBD1 (5 bases). Germline values: CDR1 GTSNPN, CDR2 SVGIG (reference sequence). The germline V and J ends were trimmed by 1 base and 2 bases, with 9 bases remaining between them. The CDR3 has 14 residues. In DNA, the CDR3 is TGTGCCTGGAGTGGAGACAGAGGCAATCAGCCCCAGCATTTT. Translated: CAWSGDRGNQPQHF.